This T cell receptor beta chain appears in the sequencing data of a study of blood T cell repertoires in COVID-19. Study information: The United States, Italy and Spain were the sources of the acute and convalescent COVID-19 samples.

This CDR3 comprises 13 residues. Germline V gives CDR1 SGHRS, CDR2 YFSETQ. V was cut by 5 bases and J by 5 bases, with 10 bases left in between. Clones were sequenced by immunoSEQ multiplex PCR, and TCRdb holds only the in-frame ones, with some missing. The table has about 82,000 clones, about four fifths seen once. The sample comprised peripheral blood. V gene TRBV5-1 combines with J gene TRBJ1-4; unclear D gene. The sequence derives from a woman aged 40 to 50 with active or convalescent COVID-19. The CDR3 spells CASSLRINEKLFF. The CDR3 bases are TGCGCCAGCAGTCTCAGAATAAATGAAAAACTGTTTTTT.